This T cell receptor (beta chain) was identified in a study of T-cell reconstitution after alpha-beta-depleted transplantation in children. CDR1 is DFQATT and CDR2 is SNEGSKA in the germline V gene (reference sequence). The V gene lost 3 bases and the J gene lost 3 bases, with 17 bases spanning the gap. The CDR3 contains 15 residues. This clonotype was recorded at least ten times. Its antigen is not identified. Unique molecular identifiers were used in preparing the TCRbeta library. TCRdb reprocessed the PCR reads via MiXCR and lists one record per CDR3 protein. The sample lists 240,000 or so distinct CDR3 sequences, 6.5% to 9% occurring once. Regarding the study as a whole: It was reported that alpha-beta T cells came from several hundred expanded graft clones (about two months after transplant). T-cell counts and diversity at one year post-transplant came mainly from newly produced T cells. Surviving recipient T cells and intrathymic progenitors accounted for some patients' high TCRbeta diversity at day 60.

The receptor comes from a male patient younger than 18 who had a stem cell transplant for acute lymphoblastic leukemia, so the T cells may come from the graft donor. The sample consisted of PBMCs, mostly from graft donor cells, taken 180 days after TCRalphabeta/CD19-depleted stem cell transplant. The chain couples TRBV20-1 to TRBJ1-1, with D perhaps matching TRBD1 (6 bases). CDR3 sequence reads: CSARTGGVDDTEAFF. Here the CDR3 DNA reads TGCAGTGCTAGGACAGGAGGAGTGGATGACACTGAAGCTTTCTTT.